The T cell receptor (beta chain) under discussion was sequenced for a study of cytomegalovirus exposure and HLA in healthy donors. Background on the study: As an earlier analysis found, roughly 170 million T cells yielded about 120 million unique TCR beta sequences. Study results and limitations: Sequencing depth across donors, presence/absence analyses assumed, was roughly uniform.

The PCR had 60 Vbeta and 13 Jbeta primers. Generated by immunoSEQ multiplex PCR, the TCRdb table keeps only in-frame clones and is missing some. Altogether some 130,000 clones are present, 65% to 90% being singletons, with the ten largest covering 2.7%. CDR3 length equals 15 residues. Looked up from germline, CDR1 is LGHNA and CDR2 is YNFKEQ. V was pared by 3 bases and J by 5 bases, with 17 bases between. As concerns this clone: Its antigen is not identified.

Sample: PBMCs. The clonotype comes from a man aged 50-59 years in good health and CMV-seronegative. The V gene is TRBV4-2, the J gene TRBJ2-7; D may be TRBD1 (5 bases). In nucleotides, the CDR3 is TGTGCCAGCAGCCAGTCCCCCAGGGCTACCCACGAGCAGTACTTC. This sequence encodes CASSQSPRATHEQYF.